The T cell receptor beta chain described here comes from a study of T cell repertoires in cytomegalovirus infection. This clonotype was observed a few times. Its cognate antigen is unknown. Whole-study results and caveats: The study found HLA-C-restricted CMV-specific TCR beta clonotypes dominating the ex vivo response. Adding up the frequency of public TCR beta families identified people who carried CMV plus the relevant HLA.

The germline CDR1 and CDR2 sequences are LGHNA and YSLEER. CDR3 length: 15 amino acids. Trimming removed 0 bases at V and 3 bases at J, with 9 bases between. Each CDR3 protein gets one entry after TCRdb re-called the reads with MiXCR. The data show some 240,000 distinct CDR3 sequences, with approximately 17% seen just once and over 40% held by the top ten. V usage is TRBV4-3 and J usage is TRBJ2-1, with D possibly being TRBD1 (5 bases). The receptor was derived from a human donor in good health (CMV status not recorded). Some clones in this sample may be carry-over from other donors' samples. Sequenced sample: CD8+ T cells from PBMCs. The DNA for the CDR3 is TGCGCCAGCAGCCAAGACCATGACAGCTACAATGAGCAGTTCTTC. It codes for CASSQDHDSYNEQFF.